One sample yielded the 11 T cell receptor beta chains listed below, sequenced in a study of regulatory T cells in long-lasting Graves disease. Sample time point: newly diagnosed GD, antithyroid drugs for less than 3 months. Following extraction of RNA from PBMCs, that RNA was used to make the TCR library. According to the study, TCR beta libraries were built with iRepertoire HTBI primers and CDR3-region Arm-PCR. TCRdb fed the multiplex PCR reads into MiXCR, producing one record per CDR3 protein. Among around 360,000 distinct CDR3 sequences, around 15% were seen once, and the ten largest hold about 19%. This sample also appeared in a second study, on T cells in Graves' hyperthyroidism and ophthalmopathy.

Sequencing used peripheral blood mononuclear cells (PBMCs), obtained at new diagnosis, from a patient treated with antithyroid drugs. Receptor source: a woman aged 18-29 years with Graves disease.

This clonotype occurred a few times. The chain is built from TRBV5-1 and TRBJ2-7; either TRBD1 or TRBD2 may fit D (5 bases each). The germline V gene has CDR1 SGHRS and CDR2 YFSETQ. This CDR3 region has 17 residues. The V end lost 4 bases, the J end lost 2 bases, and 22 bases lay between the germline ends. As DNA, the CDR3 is TGCGCCAGCAGCATGTACTCGGGACCGGCGCGAACCTACGAGCAGTACTTC. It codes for CASSMYSGPARTYEQYF. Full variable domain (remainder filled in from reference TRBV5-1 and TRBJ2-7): KAGVTQTPRYLIKTRGQQVTLSCSPISGHRSVSWYQQTPGQGLQFLFEYFSETQRNKGNFPGRFSGRQFSNSRSEMNVSTLELGDSALYLCASSMYSGPARTYEQYFGPGTRLTVT.

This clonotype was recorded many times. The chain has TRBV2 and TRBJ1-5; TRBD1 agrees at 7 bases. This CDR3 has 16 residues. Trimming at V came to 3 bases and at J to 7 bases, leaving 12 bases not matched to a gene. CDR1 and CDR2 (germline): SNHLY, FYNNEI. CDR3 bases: TGTGCCAGCAGTGATGAGGGGGCTGGGGGGCTACAGCCCCAGCATTTT. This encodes CASSDEGAGGLQPQHF. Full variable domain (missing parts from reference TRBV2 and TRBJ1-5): EPEVTQTPSHQVTQMGQEVILRCVPISNHLYFYWYRQILGQKVEFLVSFYNNEISEKSEIFDDQFSVERPDGSNFTLKIRSTKLEDSAMYFCASSDEGAGGLQPQHFGDGTRLSIL.

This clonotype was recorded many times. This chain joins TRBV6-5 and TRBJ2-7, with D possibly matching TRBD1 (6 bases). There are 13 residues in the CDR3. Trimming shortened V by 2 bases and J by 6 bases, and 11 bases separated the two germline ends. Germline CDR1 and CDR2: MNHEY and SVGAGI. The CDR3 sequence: CASSYGRDIEQYF. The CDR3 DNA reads TGTGCCAGCAGTTACGGCCGGGACATCGAGCAGTACTTC.

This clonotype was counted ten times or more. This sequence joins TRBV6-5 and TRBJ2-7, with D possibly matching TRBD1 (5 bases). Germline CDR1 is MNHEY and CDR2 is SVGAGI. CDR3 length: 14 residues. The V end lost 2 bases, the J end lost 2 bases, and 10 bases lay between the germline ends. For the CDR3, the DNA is TGTGCCAGCAGTTACGTCGGACACACCTACGAGCAGTACTTC. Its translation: CASSYVGHTYEQYF.

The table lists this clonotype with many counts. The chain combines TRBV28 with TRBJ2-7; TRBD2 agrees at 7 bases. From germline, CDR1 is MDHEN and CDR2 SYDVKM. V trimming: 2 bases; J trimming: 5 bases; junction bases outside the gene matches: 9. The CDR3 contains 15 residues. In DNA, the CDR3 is TGTGCCAGCAGTTTAGGGGGGGTGGGGCTCGACGAGCAGTACTTC. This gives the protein CASSLGGVGLDEQYF.

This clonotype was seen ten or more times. CDR3 nucleotide sequence: TGTGCCAGCAGCCAAGGTCCCCCCAATGAGCAGTTCTTC. Translation: CASSQGPPNEQFF. The V call is TRBV3-1, the J call TRBJ2-1, with no clear D. This CDR3 region has 13 residues. CDR1 and CDR2 from the germline V gene are LGHDT and YNNKEL (reference sequence). Trimming shortened V by 1 base and J by 6 bases, and 7 bases separated the two germline ends.

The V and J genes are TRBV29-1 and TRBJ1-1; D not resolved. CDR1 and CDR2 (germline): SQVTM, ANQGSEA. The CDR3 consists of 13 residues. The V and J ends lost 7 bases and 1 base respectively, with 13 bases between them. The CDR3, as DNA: TGCAGCGCTTCGTCAGGAGCGAACACTGAAGCTTTCTTT. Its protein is CSASSGANTEAFF.

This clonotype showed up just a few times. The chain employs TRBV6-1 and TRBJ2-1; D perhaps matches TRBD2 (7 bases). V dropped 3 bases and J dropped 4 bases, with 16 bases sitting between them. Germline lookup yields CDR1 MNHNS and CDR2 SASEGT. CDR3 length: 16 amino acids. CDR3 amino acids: CASSDLRGGPYNEQFF. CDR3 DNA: TGTGCCAGCAGTGACCTTAGGGGGGGGCCATACAATGAGCAGTTCTTC.

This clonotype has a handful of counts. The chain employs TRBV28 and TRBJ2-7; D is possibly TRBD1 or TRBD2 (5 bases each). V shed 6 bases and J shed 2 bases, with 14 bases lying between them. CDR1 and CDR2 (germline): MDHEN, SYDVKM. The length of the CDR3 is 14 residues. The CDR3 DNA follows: TGTGCCAGCAGCCCGGGACCTCTCCCCTACGAGCAGTACTTC. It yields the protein CASSPGPLPYEQYF.

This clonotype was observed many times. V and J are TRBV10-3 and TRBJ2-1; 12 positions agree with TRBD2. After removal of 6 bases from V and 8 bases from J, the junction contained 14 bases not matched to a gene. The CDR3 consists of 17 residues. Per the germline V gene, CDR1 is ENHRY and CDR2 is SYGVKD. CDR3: CAIRRSSGRDLVDEQFF. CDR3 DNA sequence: TGTGCCATCAGGCGGTCTAGCGGGAGGGATTTGGTCGATGAGCAGTTCTTC.

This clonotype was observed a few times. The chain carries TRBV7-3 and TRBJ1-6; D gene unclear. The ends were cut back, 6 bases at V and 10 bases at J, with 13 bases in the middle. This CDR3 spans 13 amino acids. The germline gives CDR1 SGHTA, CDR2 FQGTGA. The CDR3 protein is CASSRWEESPLHF. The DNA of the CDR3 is TGTGCCAGCAGTCGCTGGGAGGAATCACCCCTCCACTTT.